This record concerns one T cell receptor beta chain sequence. No antigen is known for it. These data are taken from a study of radiotherapy plus CTLA-4 blockade in lung cancer. Study outcomes and limitations: Reported findings show early blood T cell clone dynamics, with interferon-beta, best predicted response.

Generated by immunoSEQ multiplex PCR, the TCRdb table keeps only in-frame clones and is missing some. The sample comprises under 50,000 clones, approximately 86% of which are singletons, and around a fifth rests with the top ten. The CDR3 is 15 residues long. Per the germline V gene, CDR1 is SGHRS and CDR2 is YFSETQ. Trimming shortened V by 0 bases and J by 8 bases, and 18 bases separated the two germline ends. The chain recombines TRBV5-1 with TRBJ2-7; D possibly corresponds to TRBD2 (6 bases). This clonotype was obtained from a human donor with non-small cell lung cancer whose response to radiotherapy plus ipilimumab could not be evaluated. The sequenced sample was peripheral blood, obtained from a patient treated with radiotherapy plus ipilimumab. CDR3 residues: CASSLAGGGQEQQYF. CDR3 DNA: TGCGCCAGCAGCTTGGCCGGCGGAGGGCAGGAGCAGCAGTACTTC.